A single sample is the source of the 3 T cell receptor beta chains below, sequenced in a study of TIL therapy for anti-PD-1-resistant metastatic lung cancer. Specified time point: pre-treatment sample, taken before nivolumab and TIL therapy. The libraries were made with immunoSEQ v3. The assay was immunoSEQ multiplex PCR, and TCRdb's table has in-frame clones only and misses some. The sample contains approximately 30,000 clones, around two thirds of which appear only once. The specimen was blood, collected at baseline. The receptors were sampled from a woman between 30 and 80 years old with non-small cell lung cancer.

There are a few counts of this clone. The CDR3 sequence: CASTPPRGSPTGELFF. The CDR3 DNA reads TGTGCCAGTACTCCGCCTCGAGGATCCCCGACCGGGGAGCTGTTTTTT. The J gene is TRBJ2-2, the V gene TRBV19; D is unresolved. Germline V gene sequence: CDR1 LNHDA, CDR2 SQIVND (reference sequence). Trimming removed 7 bases at V and 5 bases at J, with 20 bases between. The CDR3 runs to 16 residues. Supplemented by reference TRBV19 and TRBJ2-2, the full variable domain reads DGGITQSPKYLFRKEGQNVTLSCEQNLNHDAMYWYRQDPGQGLRLIYYSQIVNDFQKGDIAEGYSVSREKKESFPLTVTSAQKNPTAFYLCASTPPRGSPTGELFFGEGSRLTVL.

The chain couples TRBV6-1 to TRBJ2-3, with 7 bases lining up with TRBD2. The V and J ends lost 2 bases and 6 bases, in that order; junction bases with no gene match: 8. Germline loops: CDR1 MNHNS, CDR2 SASEGT. The CDR3 sequence is 15 residues long. CDR3 sequence: CASSEFIISGDTQYF. The CDR3 DNA follows: TGTGCCAGCAGTGAATTTATAATTAGCGGGGATACGCAGTATTTT.

The rearrangement links TRBV2 to TRBJ2-1, with 11 bases aligning to TRBD2. The germline gives CDR1 SNHLY, CDR2 FYNNEI. The CDR3 totals 13 residues. Losses at the gene ends were 6 bases for V and 10 bases for J; bases not matched to a gene: 5. The CDR3 reads CASSARLAGEQFF. Here the CDR3 DNA reads TGTGCCAGCAGCGCCCGACTAGCGGGAGAGCAGTTCTTC.